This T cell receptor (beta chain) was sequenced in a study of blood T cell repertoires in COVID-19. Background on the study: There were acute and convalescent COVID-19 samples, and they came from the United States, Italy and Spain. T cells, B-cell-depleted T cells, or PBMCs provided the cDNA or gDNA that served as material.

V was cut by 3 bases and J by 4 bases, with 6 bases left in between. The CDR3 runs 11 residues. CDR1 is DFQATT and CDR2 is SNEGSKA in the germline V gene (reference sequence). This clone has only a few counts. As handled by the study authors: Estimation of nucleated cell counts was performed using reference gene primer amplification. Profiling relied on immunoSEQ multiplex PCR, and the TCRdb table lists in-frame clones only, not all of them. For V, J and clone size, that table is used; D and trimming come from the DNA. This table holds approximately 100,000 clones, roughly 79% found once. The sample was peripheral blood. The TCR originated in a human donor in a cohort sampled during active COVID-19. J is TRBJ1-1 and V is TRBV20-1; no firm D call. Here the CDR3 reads CSASYGTEAFF. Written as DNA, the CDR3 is TGCAGTGCTAGTTACGGCACTGAAGCTTTCTTT.